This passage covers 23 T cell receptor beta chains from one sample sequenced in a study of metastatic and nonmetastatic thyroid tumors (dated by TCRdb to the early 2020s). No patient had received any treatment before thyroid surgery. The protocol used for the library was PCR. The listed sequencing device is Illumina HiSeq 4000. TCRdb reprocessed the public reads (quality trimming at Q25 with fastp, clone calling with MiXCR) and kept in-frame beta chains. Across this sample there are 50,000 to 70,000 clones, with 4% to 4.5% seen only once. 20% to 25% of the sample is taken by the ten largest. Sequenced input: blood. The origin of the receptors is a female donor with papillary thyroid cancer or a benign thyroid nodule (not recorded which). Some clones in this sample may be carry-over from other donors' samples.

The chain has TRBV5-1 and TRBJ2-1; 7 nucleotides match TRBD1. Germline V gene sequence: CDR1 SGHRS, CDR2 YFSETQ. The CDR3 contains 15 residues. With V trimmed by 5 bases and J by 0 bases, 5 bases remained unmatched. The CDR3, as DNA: TGCGCCAGCAGTTTATGGGACAGCTCCTACAATGAGCAGTTCTTC. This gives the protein CASSLWDSSYNEQFF.

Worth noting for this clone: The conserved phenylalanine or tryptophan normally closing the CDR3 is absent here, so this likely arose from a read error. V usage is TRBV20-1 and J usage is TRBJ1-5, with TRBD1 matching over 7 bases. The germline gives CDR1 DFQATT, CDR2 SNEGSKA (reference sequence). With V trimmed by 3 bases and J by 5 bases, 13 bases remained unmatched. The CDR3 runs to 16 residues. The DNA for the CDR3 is TGCAGTGCTAGGGTATCCAGGGGGTACGGGGATCAGCCCCAGCATCTT. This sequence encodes CSARVSRGYGDQPQHL.

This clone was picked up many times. Here the CDR3 DNA reads TGTGCTAGTGGTTTAGGGGGTGGTCAGCCCCAGCATTTT. Its protein product is CASGLGGGQPQHF. This rearrangement joins TRBV12-5 to TRBJ1-5, with TRBD1 as a possible D gene (6 bases). Trimming removed 3 bases at V and 6 bases at J, with 9 bases between. CDR1 is LGHNT and CDR2 is FRNRAP in the germline V gene. CDR3 size: 13 residues.

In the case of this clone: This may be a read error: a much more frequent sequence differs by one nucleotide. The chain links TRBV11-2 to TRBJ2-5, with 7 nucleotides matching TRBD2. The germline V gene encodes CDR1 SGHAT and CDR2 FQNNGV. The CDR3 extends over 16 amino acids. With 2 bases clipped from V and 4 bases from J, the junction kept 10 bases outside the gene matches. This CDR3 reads CASSLRELTGGETQYF. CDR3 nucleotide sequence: TGTGCCAGCAGCTTAAGGGAGTTAACGGGGGGAGAGACCCAGTACTTC.

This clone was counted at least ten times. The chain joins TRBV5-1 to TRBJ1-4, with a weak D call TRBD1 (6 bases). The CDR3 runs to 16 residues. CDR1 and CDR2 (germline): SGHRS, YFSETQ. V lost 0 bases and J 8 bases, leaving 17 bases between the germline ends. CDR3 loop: CASSLAGQAGAEKLFF. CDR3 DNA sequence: TGCGCCAGCAGCTTGGCTGGGCAGGCGGGGGCCGAAAAACTGTTTTTT. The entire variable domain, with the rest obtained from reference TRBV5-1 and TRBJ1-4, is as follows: KAGVTQTPRYLIKTRGQQVTLSCSPISGHRSVSWYQQTPGQGLQFLFEYFSETQRNKGNFPGRFSGRQFSNSRSEMNVSTLELGDSALYLCASSLAGQAGAEKLFFGSGTQLSVL.

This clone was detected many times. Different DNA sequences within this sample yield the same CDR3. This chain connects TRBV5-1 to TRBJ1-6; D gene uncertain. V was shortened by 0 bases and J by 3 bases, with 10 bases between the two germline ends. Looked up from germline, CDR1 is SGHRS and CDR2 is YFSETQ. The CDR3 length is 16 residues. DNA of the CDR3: TGCGCCAGCAGCTTGGGAGGCTTGAACTATAATTCACCCCTCCACTTT. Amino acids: CASSLGGLNYNSPLHF.

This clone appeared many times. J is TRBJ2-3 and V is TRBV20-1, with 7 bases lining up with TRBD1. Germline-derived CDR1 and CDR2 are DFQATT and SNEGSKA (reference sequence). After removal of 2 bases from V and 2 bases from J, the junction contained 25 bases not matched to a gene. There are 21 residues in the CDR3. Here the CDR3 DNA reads TGCAGTGCTAGACCCTACGGGCAGGGGGTAAAAAGGAGCGGATCCACAGATACGCAGTATTTT. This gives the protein CSARPYGQGVKRSGSTDTQYF.

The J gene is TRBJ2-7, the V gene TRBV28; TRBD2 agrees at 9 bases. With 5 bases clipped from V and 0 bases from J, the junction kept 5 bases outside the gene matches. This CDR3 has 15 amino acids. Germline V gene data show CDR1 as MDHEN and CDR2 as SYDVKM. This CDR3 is CASSLPTSGSYEQYF. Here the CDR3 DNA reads TGTGCCAGCAGTCTGCCGACTAGCGGCTCCTACGAGCAGTACTTC.

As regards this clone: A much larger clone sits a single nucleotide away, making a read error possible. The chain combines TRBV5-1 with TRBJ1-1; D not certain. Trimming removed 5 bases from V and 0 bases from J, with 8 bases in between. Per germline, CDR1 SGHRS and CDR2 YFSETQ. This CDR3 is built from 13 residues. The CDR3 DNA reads TGCGCCAGCAGATTCACCTTGAACACTGAAGCTTTCTTT. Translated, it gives CASRFTLNTEAFF.

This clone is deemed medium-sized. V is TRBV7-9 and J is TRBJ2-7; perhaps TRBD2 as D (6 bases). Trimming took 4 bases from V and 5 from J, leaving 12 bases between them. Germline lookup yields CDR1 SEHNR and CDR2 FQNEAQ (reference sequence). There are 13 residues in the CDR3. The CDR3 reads CASSSPWGDEQYF. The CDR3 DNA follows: TGTGCCAGCAGCTCCCCTTGGGGGGACGAGCAGTACTTC.

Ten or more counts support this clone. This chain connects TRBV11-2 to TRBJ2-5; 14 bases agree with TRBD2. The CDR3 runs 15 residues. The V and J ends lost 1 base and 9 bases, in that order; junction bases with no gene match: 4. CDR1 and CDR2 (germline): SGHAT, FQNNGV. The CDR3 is CASSLGPTSGRAQYF. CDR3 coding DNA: TGTGCCAGCAGCTTAGGTCCGACTAGCGGGAGGGCCCAGTACTTC.

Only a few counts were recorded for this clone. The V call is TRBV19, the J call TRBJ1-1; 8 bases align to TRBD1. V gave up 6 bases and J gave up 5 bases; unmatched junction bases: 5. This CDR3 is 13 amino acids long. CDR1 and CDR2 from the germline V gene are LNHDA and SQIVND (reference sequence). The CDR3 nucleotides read TGTGCCAGTAGACTACAGGGGGGAACTGAAGCTTTCTTT. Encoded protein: CASRLQGGTEAFF.

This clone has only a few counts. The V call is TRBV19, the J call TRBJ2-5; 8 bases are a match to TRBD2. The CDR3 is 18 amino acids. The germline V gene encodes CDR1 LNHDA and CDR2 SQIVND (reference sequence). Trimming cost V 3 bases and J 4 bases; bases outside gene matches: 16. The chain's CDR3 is CASSIARGVGASGETQYF. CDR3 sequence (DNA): TGTGCCAGTAGTATCGCGCGGGGGGTGGGGGCTAGCGGAGAGACCCAGTACTTC.

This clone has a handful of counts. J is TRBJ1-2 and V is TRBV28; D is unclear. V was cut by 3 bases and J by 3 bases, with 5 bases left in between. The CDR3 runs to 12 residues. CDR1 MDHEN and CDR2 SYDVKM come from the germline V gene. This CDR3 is CASSFNDYGYTF. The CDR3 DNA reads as TGTGCCAGCAGTTTTAACGACTATGGCTACACCTTC.

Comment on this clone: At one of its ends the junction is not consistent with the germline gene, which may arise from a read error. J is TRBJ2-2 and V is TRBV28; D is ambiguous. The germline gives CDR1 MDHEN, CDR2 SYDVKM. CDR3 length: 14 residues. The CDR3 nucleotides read TGTGCCAGCAGGACCGTAACAAACACCTGGGAGCTGTTTTTT. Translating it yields CASRTVTNTWELFF.

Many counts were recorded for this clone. CDR3 residues: CASEAGGTNEQFF. The CDR3, as DNA: TGTGCCAGTGAGGCGGGAGGCACCAATGAGCAGTTCTTC. This sequence joins TRBV27 and TRBJ2-1; 8 bases are a match to TRBD2. From germline, CDR1 is MNHEY and CDR2 SMNVEV (reference sequence). The V and J ends lost 9 bases and 6 bases, in that order; junction bases with no gene match: 7. The CDR3 loop spans 13 amino acids.

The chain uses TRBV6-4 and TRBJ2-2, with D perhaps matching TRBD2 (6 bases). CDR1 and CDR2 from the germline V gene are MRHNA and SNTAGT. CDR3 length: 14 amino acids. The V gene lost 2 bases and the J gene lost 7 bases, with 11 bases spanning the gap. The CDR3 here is CASSDRGGSGELFF. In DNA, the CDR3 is TGTGCCAGCAGTGACAGGGGAGGCAGCGGGGAGCTGTTTTTT.

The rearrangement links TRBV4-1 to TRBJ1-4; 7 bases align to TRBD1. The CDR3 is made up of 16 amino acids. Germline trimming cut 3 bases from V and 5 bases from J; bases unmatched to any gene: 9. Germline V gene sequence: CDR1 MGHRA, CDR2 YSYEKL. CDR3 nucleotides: TGCGCCAGCAGCCAGGTAACCGGGACAGTCAATGAAAAACTGTTTTTT. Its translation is CASSQVTGTVNEKLFF.

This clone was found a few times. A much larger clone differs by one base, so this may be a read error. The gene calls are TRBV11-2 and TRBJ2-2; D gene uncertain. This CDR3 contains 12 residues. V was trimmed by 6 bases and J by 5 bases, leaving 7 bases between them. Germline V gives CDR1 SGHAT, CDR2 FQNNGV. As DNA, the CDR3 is TGTGCCAGCAGGGGTGAGACCGGGGAGCTGTTTTTT. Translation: CASRGETGELFF.

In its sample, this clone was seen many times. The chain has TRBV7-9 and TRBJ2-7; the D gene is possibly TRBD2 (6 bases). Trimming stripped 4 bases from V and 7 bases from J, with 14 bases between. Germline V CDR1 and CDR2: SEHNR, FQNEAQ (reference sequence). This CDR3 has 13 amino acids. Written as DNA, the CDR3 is TGTGCCAGCAGCTCTCCCCAAGCGGGTGAGCAGTACTTC. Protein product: CASSSPQAGEQYF. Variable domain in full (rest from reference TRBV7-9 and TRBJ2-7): DTGVSQNPRHKITKRGQNVTFRCDPISEHNRLYWYRQTLGQGPEFLTYFQNEAQLEKSRLLSDRFSAERPKGSFSTLEIQRTEQGDSAMYLCASSSPQAGEQYFGPGTRLTVT.

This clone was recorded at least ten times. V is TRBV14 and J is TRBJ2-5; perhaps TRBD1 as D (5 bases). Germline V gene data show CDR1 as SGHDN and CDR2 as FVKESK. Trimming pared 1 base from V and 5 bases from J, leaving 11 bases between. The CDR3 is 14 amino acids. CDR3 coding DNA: TGTGCCAGCAGCCAAGGAGACAGCACGGAGACCCAGTACTTC. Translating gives CASSQGDSTETQYF.

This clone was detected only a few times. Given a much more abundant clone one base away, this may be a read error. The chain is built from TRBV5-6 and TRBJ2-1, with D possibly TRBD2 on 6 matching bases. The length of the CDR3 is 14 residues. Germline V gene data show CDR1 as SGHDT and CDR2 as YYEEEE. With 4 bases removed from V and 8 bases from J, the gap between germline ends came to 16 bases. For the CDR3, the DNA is TGTGCCAGCAGCACCGGGACTCGACGTGATGAGCAGTTCTTC. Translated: CASSTGTRRDEQFF.

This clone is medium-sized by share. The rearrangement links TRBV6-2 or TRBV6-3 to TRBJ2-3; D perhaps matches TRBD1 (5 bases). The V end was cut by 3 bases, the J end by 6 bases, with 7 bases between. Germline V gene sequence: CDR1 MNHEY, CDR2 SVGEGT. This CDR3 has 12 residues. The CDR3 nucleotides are TGTGCCAGCAGTTATTACAGGGATACGCAGTATTTT. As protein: CASSYYRDTQYF.